These 18 T cell receptor beta chains came from one sample sequenced in a study of T cell changes during pregnancy in multiple sclerosis. TCRdb's copy holds only in-frame clones and misses some; the assay was immunoSEQ multiplex PCR. This table holds over 55,000 clones, under 95% found once. Specimen: CD8+ T cells from peripheral blood mononuclear cells, collected in the third trimester of pregnancy. The origin of the receptors is a female donor with multiple sclerosis, enrolled in a pregnancy study.

V is TRBV9 and J is TRBJ2-7; 7 bases align to TRBD2. The germline gives CDR1 SGDLS, CDR2 YYNGEE. The junction had 5 bases not matched to a gene; V was cut back by 0 bases and J by 5 bases. The CDR3 totals 14 residues. The chain's CDR3 is CASSVEGRGDEQYF. The CDR3, as DNA: TGTGCCAGCAGCGTAGAGGGTCGGGGGGACGAGCAGTACTTC.

CDR3 nucleotide sequence: TGTGCCAGCAGCCCAAAGACATACCCCTACGAGCAGTACTTC. Protein: CASSPKTYPYEQYF. The chain uses TRBV11-2 and TRBJ2-7; D unresolved. The CDR3 has 14 amino acids. V dropped 5 bases and J dropped 2 bases, with 13 bases sitting between them. Germline CDR1 and CDR2: SGHAT and FQNNGV.

The CDR3 bases are TGTGCCAGCTCACCTCGATCTAGGTTTCATGGAGATACGCAGTATTTT. It codes for CASSPRSRFHGDTQYF. The genes are TRBV18 and TRBJ2-3; D unclear. V gave up 3 bases and J gave up 5 bases, with 18 bases separating them. The CDR3 extends over 16 amino acids. Germline V lookup: CDR1 KGHSH, CDR2 LQKENI.

The CDR3 nucleotides read TGTGCCAGCAGTTTTACGCGGGCCTCTTCAAGCAATGAGCAGTTCTTC. Residues: CASSFTRASSSNEQFF. The V call is TRBV2, the J call TRBJ2-1; maybe TRBD2 (5 bases). The germline V gene has CDR1 SNHLY and CDR2 FYNNEI. The germline V and J ends were trimmed by 5 bases and 6 bases, with 20 bases remaining between them. This CDR3 is 16 amino acids long.

The chain combines TRBV5-1 with TRBJ2-7; D not certain. This CDR3 comprises 13 residues. Germline lookup yields CDR1 SGHRS and CDR2 YFSETQ. V lost 4 bases and J 2 bases, leaving 10 bases between the germline ends. The CDR3 DNA follows: TGCGCCAGCAGCCGAGGTCTACCCTACGAGCAGTACTTC. Translating gives CASSRGLPYEQYF.

Notes on this clone: Other DNA sequences in this specimen translate into the identical CDR3. The V gene is TRBV6-5, the J gene TRBJ2-7; no clear D gene. The CDR3 runs to 13 residues. Germline values: CDR1 MNHEY, CDR2 SVGAGI. V was pared by 2 bases and J by 0 bases, with 5 bases between. The CDR3 DNA is TGTGCCAGCAGTTACGCCGGCTCCTACGAGCAGTACTTC. As protein: CASSYAGSYEQYF.

The J gene is TRBJ2-1, the V gene TRBV13, with TRBD1 identical over 7 bases. Germline-derived CDR1 and CDR2 are PRHDT and FYEKMQ (reference sequence). The CDR3 is made up of 12 amino acids. With 4 bases clipped from V and 16 bases from J, the junction kept 10 bases outside the gene matches. CDR3 sequence: CASSSPMTGTFF. In nucleotides, the CDR3 is TGTGCCAGCAGCTCACCAATGACAGGGACCTTCTTC. The whole variable domain, remainder taken from reference TRBV13 and TRBJ2-1, is AAGVIQSPRHLIKEKRETATLKCYPIPRHDTVYWYQQGPGQDPQFLISFYEKMQSDKGSIPDRFSAQQFSDYHSELNMSSLELGDSALYFCASSSPMTGTFFGPGTRLTVL.

CDR3 sequence reads: CASSEGGRGPWGTGELFF. CDR3 sequence (DNA): TGCGCCAGCAGTGAAGGCGGGAGGGGCCCTTGGGGCACCGGGGAGCTGTTTTTT. The chain employs TRBV10-2 and TRBJ2-2, with TRBD2 matching 9 bases. Per germline, CDR1 WSHSY and CDR2 SAAADI. This CDR3 region has 18 residues. The V segment lost 3 bases and the J segment 4 bases; nucleotides outside the gene matches: 12.

The rearrangement uses TRBV2 and TRBJ2-5; D is undetermined. This CDR3 region has 14 residues. CDR1 SNHLY and CDR2 FYNNEI come from the germline V gene. The V and J ends lost 2 bases and 2 bases respectively, with 9 bases between them. CDR3 sequence: CASSELADQETQYF. DNA for the CDR3: TGTGCCAGCAGTGAACTTGCGGATCAAGAGACCCAGTACTTC. Full variable domain (remainder filled in from reference TRBV2 and TRBJ2-5): EPEVTQTPSHQVTQMGQEVILRCVPISNHLYFYWYRQILGQKVEFLVSFYNNEISEKSEIFDDQFSVERPDGSNFTLKIRSTKLEDSAMYFCASSELADQETQYFGPGTRLLVL.

This clone came up once. The chain is built from TRBV7-9 and TRBJ2-7; 7 bases align to TRBD1. The V gene end was trimmed by 1 base and the J gene end by 3 bases; junction bases not matched to a gene: 3. Germline CDR1 and CDR2: SEHNR and FQNEAQ (reference sequence). The CDR3 runs to 14 residues. This chain's CDR3 is CASSLEGAGYEQYF. The CDR3 DNA reads as TGTGCCAGCAGCTTAGAGGGGGCCGGCTACGAGCAGTACTTC. The variable domain in full, completed from reference TRBV7-9 and TRBJ2-7, reads DTGVSQNPRHKITKRGQNVTFRCDPISEHNRLYWYRQTLGQGPEFLTYFQNEAQLEKSRLLSDRFSAERPKGSFSTLEIQRTEQGDSAMYLCASSLEGAGYEQYFGPGTRLTVT.

The rearrangement links TRBV27 to TRBJ2-7; 11 positions match TRBD2. In germline, CDR1 is MNHEY, CDR2 SMNVEV (reference sequence). The V gene end was trimmed by 4 bases and the J gene end by 8 bases; junction bases not matched to a gene: 7. CDR3 length equals 14 residues. CDR3 coding DNA: TGTGCCAGCAGTTCCGCCGGGACTAGCGGTAAGCAGTACTTC. It encodes CASSSAGTSGKQYF.

The chain joins TRBV6-5 to TRBJ2-7, with TRBD1 as a possible D gene (6 bases). The CDR3 sequence is 14 residues long. Germline values: CDR1 MNHEY, CDR2 SVGAGI. V was trimmed by 6 bases and J by 0 bases, leaving 12 bases between them. The CDR3 sequence: CASSRDTYSYEQYF. DNA for the CDR3: TGTGCCAGCAGCCGGGACACTTACTCCTACGAGCAGTACTTC.

The chain couples TRBV10-3 to TRBJ2-7, with 9 bases fitting TRBD2. The CDR3 has 14 residues. Trimming cost V 10 bases and J 1 base; bases outside gene matches: 8. In germline, CDR1 is ENHRY, CDR2 SYGVKD. CDR3 DNA sequence: TGTGCCACTCAAGCGGGAGGCGGGTCCTACGAGCAGTACTTC. This gives the protein CATQAGGGSYEQYF.

V gene TRBV27 combines with J gene TRBJ2-1, with 9 bases fitting TRBD2. The CDR3 consists of 16 residues. Germline values: CDR1 MNHEY, CDR2 SMNVEV (reference sequence). V trimming: 7 bases; J trimming: 7 bases; junction bases outside the gene matches: 14. CDR3 bases: TGTGCCAGCAACTTGAGACCGGGGACTAGCCCAAATGAGCAGTTCTTC. Translation gives CASNLRPGTSPNEQFF.

The CDR3 bases are TGTGCCAGTAGATCGGGACAGGGTCTTGATGAGCAGTTCTTC. Protein sequence: CASRSGQGLDEQFF. This sequence joins TRBV19 and TRBJ2-1, with 9 positions matching TRBD1. CDR3 length: 14 residues. V shed 6 bases and J 8 bases; nucleotides not matched to a gene: 8. Germline V gives CDR1 LNHDA, CDR2 SQIVND (reference sequence).

CDR3 residues: CASSLEAGGYNEQFF. Here the CDR3 DNA reads TGTGCCAGCAGCTTGGAGGCGGGGGGATACAATGAGCAGTTCTTC. The J gene is TRBJ2-1, the V gene TRBV5-4; 8 bases match TRBD2. The CDR3 extends over 15 amino acids. V shed 0 bases, J shed 4 bases, and the junction held 3 bases outside the gene matches. The germline gives CDR1 SGHNT, CDR2 YYREEE (reference sequence). Combining the CDR3 with reference TRBV5-4 and TRBJ2-1 gives the whole variable domain ETGVTQSPTHLIKTRGQQVTLRCSSQSGHNTVSWYQQALGQGPQFIFQYYREEENGRGNFPPRFSGLQFPNYSSELNVNALELDDSALYLCASSLEAGGYNEQFFGPGTRLTVL.

This chain connects TRBV7-3 to TRBJ2-6, with 9 bases that match TRBD1. The CDR3 consists of 18 residues. Germline assignment: CDR1 SGHTA and CDR2 FQGTGA. Trimming cost V 3 bases and J 0 bases; bases outside gene matches: 6. The chain's CDR3 is CASSFRGQGLSGANVLTF. CDR3 DNA: TGTGCCAGCAGCTTTCGAGGACAGGGGCTCTCTGGGGCCAACGTCCTGACTTTC.

CDR3 in amino acids: CASSLDGTAPLMNTEAFF. The CDR3 region has the DNA TGTGCCAGCAGCTTGGATGGGACAGCTCCCCTTATGAACACTGAAGCTTTCTTT. The chain is built from TRBV5-6 and TRBJ1-1, with TRBD1 matching over 7 bases. The CDR3 sequence is 18 residues long. The ends lost 0 bases at V and 0 bases at J; junction bases unmatched: 11. CDR1 and CDR2 from the germline V gene are SGHDT and YYEEEE.